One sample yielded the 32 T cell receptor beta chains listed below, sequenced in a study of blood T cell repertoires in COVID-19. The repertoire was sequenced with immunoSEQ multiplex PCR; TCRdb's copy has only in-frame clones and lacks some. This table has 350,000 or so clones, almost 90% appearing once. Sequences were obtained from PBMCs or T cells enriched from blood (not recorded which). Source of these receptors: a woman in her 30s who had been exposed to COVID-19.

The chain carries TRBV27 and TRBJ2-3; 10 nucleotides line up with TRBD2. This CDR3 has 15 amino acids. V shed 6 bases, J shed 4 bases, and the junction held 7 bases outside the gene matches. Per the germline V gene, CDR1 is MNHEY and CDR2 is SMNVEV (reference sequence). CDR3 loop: CASRTHSGRPDTQYF. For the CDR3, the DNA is TGTGCCAGCAGGACCCATAGCGGGAGGCCAGATACGCAGTATTTT.

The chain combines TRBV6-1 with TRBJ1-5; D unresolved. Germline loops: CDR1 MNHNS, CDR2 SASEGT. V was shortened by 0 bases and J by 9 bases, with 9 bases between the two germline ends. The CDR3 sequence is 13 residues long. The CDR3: CASSEAGSGPQHF. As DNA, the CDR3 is TGTGCCAGCAGTGAAGCAGGTTCGGGGCCCCAGCATTTT.

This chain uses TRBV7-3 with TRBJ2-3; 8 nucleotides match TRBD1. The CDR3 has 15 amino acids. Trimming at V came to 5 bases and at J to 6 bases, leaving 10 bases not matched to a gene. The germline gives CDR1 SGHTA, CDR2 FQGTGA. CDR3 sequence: CASSPPDRGGDTQYF. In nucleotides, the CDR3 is TGTGCCAGCAGCCCACCCGACAGGGGTGGGGATACGCAGTATTTT.

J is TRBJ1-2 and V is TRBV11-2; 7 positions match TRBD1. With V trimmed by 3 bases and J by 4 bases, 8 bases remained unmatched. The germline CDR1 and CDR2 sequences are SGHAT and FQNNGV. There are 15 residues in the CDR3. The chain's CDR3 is CASSFSTGTFYGYTF. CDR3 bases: TGTGCCAGCAGCTTTTCGACAGGGACCTTCTATGGCTACACCTTC.

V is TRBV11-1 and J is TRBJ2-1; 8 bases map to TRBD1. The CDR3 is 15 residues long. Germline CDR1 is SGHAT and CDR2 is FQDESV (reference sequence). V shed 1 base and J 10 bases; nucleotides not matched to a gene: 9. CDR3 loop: CASSLGEEWTGEQFF. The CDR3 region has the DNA TGTGCCAGCAGCTTAGGGGAGGAATGGACAGGGGAGCAGTTCTTC.

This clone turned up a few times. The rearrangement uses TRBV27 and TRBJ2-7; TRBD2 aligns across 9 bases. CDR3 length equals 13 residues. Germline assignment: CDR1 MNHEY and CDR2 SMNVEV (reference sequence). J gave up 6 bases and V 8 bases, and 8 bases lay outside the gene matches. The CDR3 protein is CASRAGGHGEQYF. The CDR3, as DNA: TGTGCCAGCCGAGCGGGAGGCCATGGCGAGCAGTACTTC.

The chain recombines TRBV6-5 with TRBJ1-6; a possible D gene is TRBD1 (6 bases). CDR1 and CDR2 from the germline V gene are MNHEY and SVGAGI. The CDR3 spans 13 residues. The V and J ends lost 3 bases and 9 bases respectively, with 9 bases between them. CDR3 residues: CASSYRGGSPLHF. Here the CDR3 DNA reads TGTGCCAGCAGTTATAGGGGGGGTTCACCCCTCCACTTT.

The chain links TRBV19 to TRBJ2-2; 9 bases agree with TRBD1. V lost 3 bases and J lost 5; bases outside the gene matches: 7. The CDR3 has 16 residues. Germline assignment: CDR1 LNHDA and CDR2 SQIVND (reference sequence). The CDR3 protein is CASSIHRGRGTGELFF. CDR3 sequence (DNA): TGTGCCAGTAGTATCCACAGGGGGCGCGGGACCGGGGAGCTGTTTTTT.

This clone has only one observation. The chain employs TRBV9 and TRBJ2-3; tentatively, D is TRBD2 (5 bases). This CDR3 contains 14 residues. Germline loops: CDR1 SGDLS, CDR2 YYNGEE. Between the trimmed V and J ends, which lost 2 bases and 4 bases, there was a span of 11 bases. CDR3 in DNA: TGTGCCAGCAGCGTGGGTGGGAGTGCAGATACGCAGTATTTT. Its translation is CASSVGGSADTQYF. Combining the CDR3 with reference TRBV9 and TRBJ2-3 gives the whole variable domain DSGVTQTPKHLITATGQRVTLRCSPRSGDLSVYWYQQSLDQGLQFLIQYYNGEERAKGNILERFSAQQFPDLHSELNLSSLELGDSALYFCASSVGGSADTQYFGPGTRLTVL.

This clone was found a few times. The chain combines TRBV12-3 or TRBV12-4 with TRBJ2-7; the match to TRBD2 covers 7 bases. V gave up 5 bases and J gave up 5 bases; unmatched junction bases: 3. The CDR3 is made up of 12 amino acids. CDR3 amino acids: CASSHRGDEQYF. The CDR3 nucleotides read TGTGCCAGCAGTCACCGGGGGGACGAGCAGTACTTC.

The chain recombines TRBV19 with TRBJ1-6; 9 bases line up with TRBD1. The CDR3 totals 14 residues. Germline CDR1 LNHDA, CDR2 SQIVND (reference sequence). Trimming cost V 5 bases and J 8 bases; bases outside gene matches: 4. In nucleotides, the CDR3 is TGTGCCAGTAGTCCCCGGGACAGGGATTCACCCCTCCACTTT. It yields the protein CASSPRDRDSPLHF.

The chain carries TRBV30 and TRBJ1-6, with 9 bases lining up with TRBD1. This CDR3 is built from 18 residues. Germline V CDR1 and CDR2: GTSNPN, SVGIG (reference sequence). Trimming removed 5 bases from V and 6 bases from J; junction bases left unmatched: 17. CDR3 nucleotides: TGTGCCTGGGGAGAGACAGGGGGGCCCACCATAAGTAATTCACCCCTCCACTTT. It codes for CAWGETGGPTISNSPLHF. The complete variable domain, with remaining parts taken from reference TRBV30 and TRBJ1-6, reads SQTIHQWPATLVQPVGSPLSLECTVEGTSNPNLYWYRQAAGRGLQLLFYSVGIGQISSEVPQNLSASRPQDRQFILSSKKLLLSDSGFYLCAWGETGGPTISNSPLHFGNGTRLTVT.

CDR3: CASSLGDPGQTYEQYF. DNA of the CDR3: TGTGCCAGCAGCTTAGGGGATCCGGGACAGACTTACGAGCAGTACTTC. The chain couples TRBV11-3 to TRBJ2-7; 7 positions match TRBD1. Per the germline V gene, CDR1 is SGHNT and CDR2 is YENEEA. V shed 1 base, J shed 4 bases, and the junction held 10 bases outside the gene matches. This CDR3 comprises 16 residues.

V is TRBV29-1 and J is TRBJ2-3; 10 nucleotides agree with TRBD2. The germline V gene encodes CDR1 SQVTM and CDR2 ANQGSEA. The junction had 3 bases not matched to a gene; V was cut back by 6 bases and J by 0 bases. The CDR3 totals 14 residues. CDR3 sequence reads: CSVGLAASTDTQYF. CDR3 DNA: TGCAGCGTCGGACTAGCGGCTAGCACAGATACGCAGTATTTT.

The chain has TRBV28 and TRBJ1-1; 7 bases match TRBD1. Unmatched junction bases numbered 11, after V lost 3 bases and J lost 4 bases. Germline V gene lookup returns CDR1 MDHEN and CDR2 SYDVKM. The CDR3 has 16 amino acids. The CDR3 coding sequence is TGTGCCAGCAGTTTGGCGACAGGGTGGGTGGGCACTGAAGCTTTCTTT. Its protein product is CASSLATGWVGTEAFF.

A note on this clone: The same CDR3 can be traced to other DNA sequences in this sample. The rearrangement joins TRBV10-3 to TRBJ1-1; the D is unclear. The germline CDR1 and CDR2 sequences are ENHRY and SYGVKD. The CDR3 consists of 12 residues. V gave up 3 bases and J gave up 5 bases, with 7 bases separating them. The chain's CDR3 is CAISESGTEAFF. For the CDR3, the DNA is TGTGCCATCAGTGAATCGGGGACTGAAGCTTTCTTT.

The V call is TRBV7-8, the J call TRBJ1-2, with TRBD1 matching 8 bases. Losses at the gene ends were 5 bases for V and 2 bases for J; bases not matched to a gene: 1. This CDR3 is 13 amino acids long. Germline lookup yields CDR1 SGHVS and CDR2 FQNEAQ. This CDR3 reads CASSRDRNYGYTF. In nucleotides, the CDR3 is TGTGCCAGCAGCCGGGACAGGAACTATGGCTACACCTTC.

CDR3 region: CASSLSAGTSLETQYF. CDR3 nucleotide sequence: TGTGCCAGCAGTTTATCCGCCGGGACATCACTAGAGACCCAGTACTTC. The chain has TRBV28 and TRBJ2-5; possibly TRBD1 for D (6 bases). Germline V lookup: CDR1 MDHEN, CDR2 SYDVKM. V lost 1 base and J lost 4, with 16 bases in between. This CDR3 has 16 residues.

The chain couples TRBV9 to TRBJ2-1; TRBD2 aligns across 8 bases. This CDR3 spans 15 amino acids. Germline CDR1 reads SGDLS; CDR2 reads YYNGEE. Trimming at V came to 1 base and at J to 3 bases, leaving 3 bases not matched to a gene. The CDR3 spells CASSVSSGSYNEQFF. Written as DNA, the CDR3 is TGTGCCAGCAGCGTATCAAGCGGGAGCTACAATGAGCAGTTCTTC.

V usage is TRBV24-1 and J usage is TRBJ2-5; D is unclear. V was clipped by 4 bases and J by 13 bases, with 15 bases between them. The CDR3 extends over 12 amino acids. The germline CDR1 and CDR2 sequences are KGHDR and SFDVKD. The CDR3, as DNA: TGTGCCACCAGTGACTCTGACTCGCCGCTGTACTTC. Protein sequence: CATSDSDSPLYF.

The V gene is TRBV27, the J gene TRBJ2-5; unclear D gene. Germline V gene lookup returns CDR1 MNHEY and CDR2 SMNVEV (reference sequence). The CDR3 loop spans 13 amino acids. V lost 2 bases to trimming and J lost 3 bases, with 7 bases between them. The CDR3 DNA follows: TGTGCCAGCAGTTTAAGTAGTAAAGAGACCCAGTACTTC. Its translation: CASSLSSKETQYF.

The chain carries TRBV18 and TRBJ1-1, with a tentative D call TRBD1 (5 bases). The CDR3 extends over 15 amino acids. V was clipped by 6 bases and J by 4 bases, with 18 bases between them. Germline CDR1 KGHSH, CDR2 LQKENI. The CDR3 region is CASSTTGTGATEAFF. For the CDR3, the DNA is TGTGCCAGCTCTACCACAGGAACGGGAGCCACTGAAGCTTTCTTT. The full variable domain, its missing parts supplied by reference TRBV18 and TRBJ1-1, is NAGVMQNPRHLVRRRGQEARLRCSPMKGHSHVYWYRQLPEEGLKFMVYLQKENIIDESGMPKERFSAEFPKEGPSILRIQQVVRGDSAAYFCASSTTGTGATEAFFGQGTRLTVV.

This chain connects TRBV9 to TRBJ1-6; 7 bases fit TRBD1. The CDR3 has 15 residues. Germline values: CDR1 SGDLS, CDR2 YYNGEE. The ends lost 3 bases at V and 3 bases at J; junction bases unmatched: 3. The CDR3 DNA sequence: TGTGCCAGCAGCGCCCGGGACAGCTATAATTCACCCCTCCACTTT. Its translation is CASSARDSYNSPLHF. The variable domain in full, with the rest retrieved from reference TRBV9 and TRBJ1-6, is DSGVTQTPKHLITATGQRVTLRCSPRSGDLSVYWYQQSLDQGLQFLIQYYNGEERAKGNILERFSAQQFPDLHSELNLSSLELGDSALYFCASSARDSYNSPLHFGNGTRLTVT.

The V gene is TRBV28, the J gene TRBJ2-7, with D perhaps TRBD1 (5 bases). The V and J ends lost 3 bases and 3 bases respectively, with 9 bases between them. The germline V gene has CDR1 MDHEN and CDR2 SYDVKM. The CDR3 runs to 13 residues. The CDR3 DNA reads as TGTGCCAGCAGTTTGGTAGGACACTACGAGCAGTACTTC. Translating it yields CASSLVGHYEQYF.

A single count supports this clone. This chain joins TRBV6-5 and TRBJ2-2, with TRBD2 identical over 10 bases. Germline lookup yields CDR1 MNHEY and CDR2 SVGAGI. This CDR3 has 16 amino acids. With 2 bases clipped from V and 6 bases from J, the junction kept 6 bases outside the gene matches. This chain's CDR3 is CASSYQSGRGPGELFF. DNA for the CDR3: TGTGCCAGCAGTTACCAGAGCGGGAGGGGCCCCGGGGAGCTGTTTTTT.

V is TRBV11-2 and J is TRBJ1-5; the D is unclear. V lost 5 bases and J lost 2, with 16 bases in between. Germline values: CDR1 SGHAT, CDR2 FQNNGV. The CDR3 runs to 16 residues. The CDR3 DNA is TGTGCCAGCAGCCCCAGAGGAGGGATGGGCAATCAGCCCCAGCATTTT. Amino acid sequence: CASSPRGGMGNQPQHF. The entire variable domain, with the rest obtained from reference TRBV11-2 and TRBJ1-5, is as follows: EAGVAQSPRYKIIEKRQSVAFWCNPISGHATLYWYQQILGQGPKLLIQFQNNGVVDDSQLPKDRFSAERLKGVDSTLKIQPAKLEDSAVYLCASSPRGGMGNQPQHFGDGTRLSIL.

The CDR3 loop reads CASSLGQGARGYTF. The DNA of the CDR3 is TGCGCCAGCAGCTTGGGGCAGGGGGCAAGGGGCTACACCTTC. V gene TRBV5-1 combines with J gene TRBJ1-2; 8 bases are shared with TRBD1. The J segment lost 8 bases and the V segment lost 0 bases, leaving 6 bases of the junction unmatched. The CDR3 length is 14 residues. Per germline, CDR1 SGHRS and CDR2 YFSETQ. Full variable domain (remainder filled in from reference TRBV5-1 and TRBJ1-2): KAGVTQTPRYLIKTRGQQVTLSCSPISGHRSVSWYQQTPGQGLQFLFEYFSETQRNKGNFPGRFSGRQFSNSRSEMNVSTLELGDSALYLCASSLGQGARGYTFGSGTRLTVV.

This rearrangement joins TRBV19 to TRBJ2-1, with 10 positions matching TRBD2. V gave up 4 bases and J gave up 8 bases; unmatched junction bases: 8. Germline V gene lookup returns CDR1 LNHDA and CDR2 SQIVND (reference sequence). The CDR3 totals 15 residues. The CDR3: CASSRGLAGAHEQFF. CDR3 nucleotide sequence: TGTGCCAGTAGTAGGGGGCTAGCGGGAGCCCATGAGCAGTTCTTC.

CDR3 nucleotide sequence: TGTGCCAGCAGCCCCCCCTCGAGTTTTTATGGCTACACCTTC. The encoded protein is CASSPPSSFYGYTF. The V and J genes are TRBV9 and TRBJ1-2, with D unresolved. Germline V gene data show CDR1 as SGDLS and CDR2 as YYNGEE. Trimming took 4 bases from V and 5 from J, leaving 15 bases between them. The CDR3 is 14 amino acids.

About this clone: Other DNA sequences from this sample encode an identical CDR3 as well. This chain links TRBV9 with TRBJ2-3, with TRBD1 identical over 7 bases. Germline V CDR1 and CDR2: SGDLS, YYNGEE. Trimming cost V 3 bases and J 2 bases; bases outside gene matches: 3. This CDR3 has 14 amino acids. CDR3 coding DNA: TGTGCCAGCAGCGCCGGGACAGTCACAGATACGCAGTATTTT. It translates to CASSAGTVTDTQYF.

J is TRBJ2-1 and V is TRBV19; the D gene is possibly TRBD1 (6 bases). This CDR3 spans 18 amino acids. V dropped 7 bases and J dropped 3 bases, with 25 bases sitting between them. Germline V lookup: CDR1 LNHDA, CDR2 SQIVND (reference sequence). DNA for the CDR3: TGTGCCAGTACCCCGACAGGTGGATCCCTACTGAACTACAATGAGCAGTTCTTC. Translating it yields CASTPTGGSLLNYNEQFF.

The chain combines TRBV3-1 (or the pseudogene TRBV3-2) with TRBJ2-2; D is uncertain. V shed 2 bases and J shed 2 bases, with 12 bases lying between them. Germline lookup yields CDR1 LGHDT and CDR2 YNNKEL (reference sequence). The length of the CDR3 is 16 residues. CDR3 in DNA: TGTGCCAGCAGCCAACGACGAGGAATAAACACCGGGGAGCTGTTTTTT. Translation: CASSQRRGINTGELFF.